Here is one TCR beta chain with its context. The CDR3 has 14 residues. The germline V gene encodes CDR1 KGHDR and CDR2 SFDVKD. Trimming removed 2 bases from V and 3 bases from J; junction bases left unmatched: 0. RNA transcripts yielded amplified TCR beta CDR3 regions. The primer set for the first-round RT-PCR of the TCR CDR3 was HTBI. Each CDR3 protein gets one entry after TCRdb re-called the multiplex PCR reads with MiXCR. In the table there are more than 95,000 distinct CDR3 sequences, 45% to 50% of which are singletons. These data come from a study of T cells in Graves' hyperthyroidism and ophthalmopathy. It was uncontrolled infection, other autoimmune disease, pregnancy or lactation that excluded patients. Thyroid ultrasound, orbital computed tomography, clinical symptoms, and serum thyroxine and TRAb underpinned diagnoses.

The sequenced material came from blood. The chain employs TRBV24-1 and TRBJ2-7, with 10 bases that match TRBD1. The clonotype was recovered from a man aged 40-49 years with Graves' hyperthyroidism. CDR3 sequence reads: CATSDWTGGYEQYF. In DNA, the CDR3 is TGTGCCACCAGTGATTGGACAGGGGGCTACGAGCAGTACTTC.